Detailed here is one T cell receptor beta chain. Its antigen is unknown. Repertoires were generated with immunoSEQ multiplex PCR, while TCRdb's copy carries only in-frame clones and drops some. Of about 340,000 clones listed, 93% are singletons. The sample is drawn from a study of brain T cells in children with intractable seizures. Time point in this sample: blood from clinic visit 5 months post-surgery; TSC patient then seizure free. Only cases whose brain tissue showed the highest T cell transcript signatures were sequenced. At least one anti-epileptic drug was given before surgery. Study-wide results and limits: Pre-surgery blood may have been undersampled, hiding some clones. Only CDR3 sequence similarity suggested viral specificity, without known HCMV serostatus.

Trimming took 2 bases from V and 0 from J; bases not matched to a gene: 0. The CDR3 spans 15 residues. Germline V gives CDR1 MNHEY, CDR2 SMNVEV (reference sequence). Sequencing was performed on peripheral blood, taken more than 4 months after surgery. This chain links TRBV27 with TRBJ2-1; 8 bases are a match to TRBD2. The clonotype comes from a boy younger than two with tuberous sclerosis and intractable seizures. DNA of the CDR3: TGTGCCAGCAGTTTACTAGCGGGCTCCTACAATGAGCAGTTCTTC. This gives the protein CASSLLAGSYNEQFF.